Presented here are 6 T cell receptor beta chains from one specimen sequenced in a study of shared clonotypes between healthy human individuals. Clones were sequenced by immunoSEQ multiplex PCR, and TCRdb holds only the in-frame ones, with some missing. Found here are around 700,000 clones, roughly 78% of them singletons; the top ten hold approximately 2%. Source material: memory CD4+ T cells sorted from blood. Subset reported: CD45RA-negative fraction. The receptors stem from a woman aged 25 to 45 in good health.

The chain carries TRBV18 and TRBJ2-4; 10 bases match TRBD1. V dropped 0 bases and J dropped 8; count of bases not matched to a gene: 4. Germline CDR1 KGHSH, CDR2 LQKENI. This CDR3 has 15 amino acids. The CDR3 loop reads CASSPPRQGAHIQYF. CDR3 DNA sequence: TGTGCCAGCTCACCACCGAGACAGGGGGCGCACATTCAGTACTTC.

The V gene is TRBV11-2, the J gene TRBJ2-5; D may correspond to TRBD1 or TRBD2 (5 bases each). Germline assignment: CDR1 SGHAT and CDR2 FQNNGV. The V end lost 1 base, the J end lost 2 bases, and 17 bases lay between the germline ends. The CDR3 totals 17 residues. CDR3 DNA sequence: TGTGCCAGCAGCTTAGCTGTGATGGGGCCGGGGCAAGAGACCCAGTACTTC. Translation gives CASSLAVMGPGQETQYF.

CDR3 sequence reads: CASSQGDSTYEQYF. In DNA form, the CDR3 reads TGCGCCAGCAGCCAAGGGGACAGTACCTACGAGCAGTACTTC. The chain couples TRBV5-1 to TRBJ2-7; 7 positions match TRBD1. CDR3 length: 14 residues. J lost 2 bases, V lost 4 bases, and 6 bases had no gene match. CDR1 is SGHRS, CDR2 YFSETQ, per germline.

The genes are TRBV28 and TRBJ1-5; D is unresolved. Germline assignment: CDR1 MDHEN and CDR2 SYDVKM. This CDR3 region has 15 residues. Deletions cut 2 bases from V and 0 bases from J, with 8 bases between. The CDR3: CASSLVLDSNQPQHF. The CDR3, as DNA: TGTGCCAGCAGTTTAGTCCTGGATAGCAATCAGCCCCAGCATTTT.

The V and J genes are TRBV5-4 and TRBJ2-2; 12 bases match TRBD2. V lost 0 bases to trimming and J lost 1 base; unmatched junction nucleotides: 7. This CDR3 spans 19 amino acids. CDR1 is SGHNT, CDR2 YYREEE, per germline (reference sequence). The CDR3 loop is CASSLGSSGRALNTGELFF. The CDR3 coding sequence is TGTGCCAGCAGCTTGGGTTCTAGCGGGAGGGCCCTGAACACCGGGGAGCTGTTTTTT.

The CDR3 reads CATRDRGRPDYEQYF. CDR3 in DNA: TGTGCCACTCGGGACAGGGGGCGCCCGGACTACGAGCAGTACTTC. The V and J genes are TRBV28 and TRBJ2-7; 12 bases match TRBD1. The germline V gene has CDR1 MDHEN and CDR2 SYDVKM. The CDR3 sequence is 15 residues long. Trimming at V came to 10 bases and at J to 3 bases, leaving 10 bases not matched to a gene.